The present T cell receptor (beta chain) was sequenced within a study of blood T cell repertoires in COVID-19. Study information: Material from acute and convalescent COVID-19 was sourced from the United States, Italy and Spain. The analysed material was cDNA or gDNA that came from T cells, B-cell-depleted T cells, or PBMCs.

The V gene lost 6 bases and the J gene lost 5 bases, with 14 bases spanning the gap. Germline CDR1 MNHEY, CDR2 SMNVEV (reference sequence). The CDR3 runs to 13 residues. Per the authors' pipeline: Nucleated cell number was recorded as an estimate derived from reference gene primer amplification. The method was immunoSEQ multiplex PCR; TCRdb's version includes in-frame clones alone and lacks a portion of them. V, J and clone size derive from that table, while D and trimming were established from the DNA sequence. The data hold approximately 110,000 clones, with 80% to 90% observed a single time. This TCR was recovered from a man aged 35-49 years with acute or convalescent COVID-19. Material for sequencing was peripheral blood. The gene calls are TRBV27 and TRBJ2-7, with D possibly TRBD2 on 6 matching bases. The chain's CDR3 is CASSPGVVNEQYF. The DNA for the CDR3 is TGTGCCAGCAGCCCGGGGGTAGTGAACGAGCAGTACTTC.